The clone carrying this T cell receptor (beta chain) appeared many times. The antigen remains undetermined. The data stem from a study of T-cell reconstitution after alpha-beta-depleted transplantation in children. General observations from the study: T cells produced anew were the main source of T-cell counts and diversity one year after transplant. Reportedly, only several hundred clones from non-depleted graft cells drove alpha-beta T-cell counts at about two months.

Preparing the TCRbeta library involved the use of unique molecular identifiers. TCRdb re-derived calls from the PCR reads in MiXCR, one entry per CDR3 protein. The profile covers about 200,000 distinct CDR3 sequences, with about 7% appearing a single time and 5.5% taken by the ten largest. V lost 5 bases and J lost 9; bases outside the gene matches: 6. CDR3 length: 14 residues. Germline lookup yields CDR1 SNHLY and CDR2 FYNNEI. The clonotype comes from a boy aged 2-9 years with acute lymphoblastic leukemia, due to receive a stem cell transplant. Specimen: PBMCs, collected before TCRalphabeta/CD19-depleted stem cell transplant. This chain joins TRBV2 and TRBJ2-1; the match to TRBD2 covers 11 bases. DNA of the CDR3: TGTGCCAGCAGTCTACTAGCGGGAGAACGTGAGCAGTTCTTC. Its protein is CASSLLAGEREQFF.